This passage covers 18 T cell receptor beta chains from one sample sequenced in a study of post-analysis software for immune sequencing data. Study observations and caveats: Patients carried several TRBV segments more frequently than controls did, and TRBV5-6, TRBV5-1 and TRBV20-1 were among them.

Each TCR beta cDNA library carried unique molecular identifiers. TCRdb reprocessed the PCR reads with MiXCR, giving one entry per CDR3 protein. This sample yields more than 450,000 distinct CDR3 sequences, of which around 44% are seen a single time; approximately 1.7% belongs to the top ten. These receptors' targets are unknown. The sample was blood. Receptor source: a girl aged 5-17 years with multiple sclerosis.

There are a few counts of this clonotype. The chain couples TRBV29-1 to TRBJ1-1, with 8 bases matching TRBD1. This CDR3 is 10 amino acids long. Trimming removed 7 bases from V and 8 bases from J; junction bases left unmatched: 3. CDR1 is SQVTM and CDR2 is ANQGSEA in the germline V gene. In DNA form, the CDR3 reads TGCAGCGCCCGGGACAGGGAAGCTTTCTTT. It specifies CSARDREAFF.

The chain couples TRBV27 to TRBJ2-4; D might be TRBD2 (5 bases). Germline V CDR1 and CDR2: MNHEY, SMNVEV (reference sequence). The CDR3 totals 13 residues. V lost 2 bases, J lost 13 bases, and 15 bases lay in between. CDR3 protein: CASSLAPAGEQYF. The CDR3 nucleotides are TGTGCCAGCAGTTTAGCGCCAGCCGGGGAGCAGTACTTC.

This clonotype has just a few counts. The gene calls are TRBV12-3 or TRBV12-4 and TRBJ2-5; D may be TRBD2 (5 bases). The CDR3 contains 12 residues. The CDR3 region has the DNA TGTGCTAGCGCCCCCGGCCAAGAGACCCAGTACTTC. Translation: CASAPGQETQYF.

V and J are TRBV2 and TRBJ2-1; TRBD1 matches at 10 bases. V was clipped by 8 bases and J by 4 bases; unmatched bases: 8. The germline gives CDR1 SNHLY, CDR2 FYNNEI. CDR3 length: 15 residues. The chain's CDR3 is CASSSRQGAYNEQFF. The DNA of the CDR3 is TGTGCCAGCTCCAGTAGACAGGGGGCGTACAATGAGCAGTTCTTC.

The V call is TRBV5-4, the J call TRBJ2-1, with 7 nucleotides matching TRBD1. This CDR3 contains 13 residues. V lost 4 bases and J lost 8; bases outside the gene matches: 6. Germline V gives CDR1 SGHNT, CDR2 YYREEE (reference sequence). The CDR3 reads CASSAGTDDEQFF. DNA for the CDR3: TGTGCCAGCAGCGCCGGGACAGACGATGAGCAGTTCTTC.

For the CDR3, the DNA is TGTGCCAGCAGCCCTTGGACAGGGGAAGAGACCCAGTACTTC. This encodes CASSPWTGEETQYF. This rearrangement joins TRBV7-9 to TRBJ2-5; 9 nucleotides match TRBD1. V shed 5 bases, J shed 3 bases, and the junction held 4 bases outside the gene matches. CDR1 is SEHNR, CDR2 FQNEAQ, per germline (reference sequence). The CDR3 is 14 residues long.

This clonotype was seen more than once but under ten times. The chain carries TRBV20-1 and TRBJ2-5; no clear D. The germline CDR1 and CDR2 sequences are DFQATT and SNEGSKA (reference sequence). This CDR3 region has 13 residues. V was pared by 4 bases and J by 5 bases, with 14 bases between. The CDR3 region has the DNA TGCAGTGCTACATCCAGCGTGGAGGAGACCCAGTACTTC. Translating it yields CSATSSVEETQYF.

In this sample, this clonotype turned up a few times. V gene TRBV29-1 combines with J gene TRBJ1-5, with D possibly matching TRBD1 (5 bases). CDR3 size: 13 residues. The ends were cut back, 7 bases at V and 1 base at J, with 11 bases in the middle. CDR1 is SQVTM, CDR2 ANQGSEA, per germline. The CDR3: CSGGESSNQPQHF. The CDR3 nucleotides read TGCAGCGGGGGGGAGAGCAGCAATCAGCCCCAGCATTTT. The whole variable domain, filled in from reference TRBV29-1 and TRBJ1-5, reads SAVISQKPSRDICQRGTSLTIQCQVDSQVTMMFWYRQQPGQSLTLIATANQGSEATYESGFVIDKFPISRPNLTFSTLTVSNMSPEDSSIYLCSGGESSNQPQHFGDGTRLSIL.

This sequence joins TRBV30 and TRBJ2-4; D gene uncertain. The J call may not be correct, given that the DNA end is closer to TRBJ2-7. The CDR3 loop spans 12 amino acids. The germline gives CDR1 GTSNPN, CDR2 SVGIG (reference sequence). The DNA for the CDR3 is TGTGCCTGGAGTGTCTTTGAGTACGAGCAGTACTTC. Translated: CAWSVFEYEQYF.

This clonotype has a handful of counts. CDR3 in DNA: TGCAGTGCTAGGCCCCCTGGGACAGAGCTTTACGAGCAGTACTTC. This encodes CSARPPGTELYEQYF. The V and J genes are TRBV20-1 and TRBJ2-7; 7 nucleotides align to TRBD1. Looked up from germline, CDR1 is DFQATT and CDR2 is SNEGSKA (reference sequence). CDR3 size: 15 residues. V was clipped by 3 bases and J by 4 bases; unmatched bases: 12.

This clonotype was recorded a few times. The chain has TRBV7-4 and TRBJ2-7; TRBD2 matches 7 bases. Germline CDR1 is SGHVT and CDR2 is SQSDAQ. The trim removed 6 bases at V and 2 bases at J, leaving 7 bases unmatched. CDR3 length: 14 residues. The CDR3 is CASRLRGGTYEQYF. Written as DNA, the CDR3 is TGTGCCAGCAGGTTACGCGGGGGAACCTACGAGCAGTACTTC.

On this clonotype: A read error may produce the germline difference seen at one junction end. The chain has TRBV5-5 and TRBJ1-1; the D gene is possibly TRBD1 (5 bases). The CDR3 contains 17 residues. Germline-derived CDR1 and CDR2 are SGHKS and YYEKEE (reference sequence). The CDR3 sequence is CASSLDGGLVMNTEAFF. The CDR3 DNA is TGTGCCAGCAGTTTGGACGGGGGTCTAGTGATGAACACTGAAGCTTTCTTT. The full variable domain, rest sourced from reference TRBV5-5 and TRBJ1-1, is DAGVTQSPTHLIKTRGQQVTLRCSPISGHKSVSWYQQVLGQGPQFIFQYYEKEERGRGNFPDRFSARQFPNYSSELNVNALLLGDSALYLCASSLDGGLVMNTEAFFGQGTRLTVV.

The chain has TRBV29-1 and TRBJ2-4, with D maybe TRBD2 (6 bases). The tail of the sequence fits TRBJ2-7 better, so the J call may be wrong. This CDR3 contains 14 residues. Germline V gene sequence: CDR1 SQVTM, CDR2 ANQGSEA. CDR3 sequence reads: CSVDQAGRGYEQYF. CDR3 DNA: TGCAGCGTTGATCAGGCGGGGCGAGGATACGAGCAGTACTTC.

As concerns this clonotype: This sequence may be a read error, since a much larger clone differs from it by one base. The chain links TRBV11-2 to TRBJ2-1; the D is unclear. Looked up from germline, CDR1 is SGHAT and CDR2 is FQNNGV. V was shortened by 4 bases and J by 3 bases, with 7 bases between the two germline ends. The CDR3 covers 13 residues. The CDR3 sequence is CASSSVLYNEQFF. CDR3 sequence (DNA): TGTGCCAGCAGCTCGGTTCTCTACAATGAGCAGTTCTTC. The full variable domain, rest sourced from reference TRBV11-2 and TRBJ2-1, is EAGVAQSPRYKIIEKRQSVAFWCNPISGHATLYWYQQILGQGPKLLIQFQNNGVVDDSQLPKDRFSAERLKGVDSTLKIQPAKLEDSAVYLCASSSVLYNEQFFGPGTRLTVL.

The V and J genes are TRBV10-3 and TRBJ2-4; no reliable D call. This CDR3 contains 12 residues. Germline lookup yields CDR1 ENHRY and CDR2 SYGVKD. Trimming cost V 6 bases and J 8 bases, with 11 bases left between them. The CDR3 here is CAIRDGNDIQYF. The DNA of the CDR3 is TGTGCCATCAGGGATGGAAATGACATTCAGTACTTC.

The chain is built from TRBV3-1 and TRBJ2-5, with 9 bases aligning to TRBD1. CDR3 length: 15 amino acids. CDR1 LGHDT and CDR2 YNNKEL come from the germline V gene (reference sequence). V shed 2 bases, J shed 4 bases, and the junction held 5 bases outside the gene matches. The CDR3 coding sequence is TGTGCCAGCAGCCAAACAACAGGGGGCGGAGAGACCCAGTACTTC. It yields the protein CASSQTTGGGETQYF.

This clonotype was counted a few times. The gene calls are TRBV20-1 and TRBJ1-2; a weak D match, TRBD1 (5 bases). Per the germline V gene, CDR1 is DFQATT and CDR2 is SNEGSKA (reference sequence). Trimming removed 5 bases at V and 4 bases at J, with 11 bases between. This CDR3 is built from 12 residues. In DNA form, the CDR3 reads TGCAGTGCTTCCAGGGCCAGCTATGGCTACACCTTC. Translating gives CSASRASYGYTF.

Only a few counts were recorded for this clonotype. The rearrangement links TRBV6-5 to TRBJ2-7; 9 bases are shared with TRBD1. V was clipped by 6 bases and J by 2 bases; unmatched bases: 5. Germline CDR1 MNHEY, CDR2 SVGAGI. This CDR3 has 14 residues. The CDR3 coding sequence is TGTGCCAGCAGCCGACAGGGGGATGCCTACGAGCAGTACTTC. Translated, it gives CASSRQGDAYEQYF.